This is a list of T cell receptor beta chains from one sample in a study of molecular identifiers for immune sequencing clone quantification. TCRdb reprocessed the PCR reads via MiXCR and lists one record per CDR3 protein. The table includes about 640,000 distinct CDR3 sequences, 15% to 20% detected once. The sequenced material came from naive CD8+ T cells from blood, with Jurkat cell RNA spiked in. All receptors derive from a human donor in good health. Some libraries in this study had Jurkat cell RNA spiked in. CDR3s include the opening cysteine and the closing phenylalanine or tryptophan. Fields, in order: J gene, clone size, D gene, V gene, CDR3 DNA, CDR3 protein. D genes are given only for firm matches. Where a row states a size, it is once, few, many or the class of an expanded clone; other rows omit it.

j_call: TRBJ2-3
clone_size: many
d_call: TRBD2
v_call: TRBV20-1
cdr3_nt: TGCAGTGCTAGACCCTGGCGGGGGTACACAGATACGCAGTATTTT
cdr3_aa: CSARPWRGYTDTQYF

j_call: TRBJ2-2
clone_size: many
d_call: NA
v_call: TRBV12-5
cdr3_nt: TGTGCTAGTGGCCAAATTAACACCGGGGAGCTGTTTTTT
cdr3_aa: CASGQINTGELFF

j_call: TRBJ2-2
clone_size: many
d_call: NA
v_call: TRBV6-2/TRBV6-3
cdr3_nt: TGTGCCAGCAGTGGGTGGGACGGCGCGAACACCGGGGAGCTGTTTTTT
cdr3_aa: CASSGWDGANTGELFF

j_call: TRBJ2-1
clone_size: few
d_call: NA
v_call: TRBV27
cdr3_nt: TGTGCCAGCAGTTTATATCTAGCCGCCAATGAGCAGTTCTTC
cdr3_aa: CASSLYLAANEQFF

j_call: TRBJ2-7
clone_size: many
d_call: NA
v_call: TRBV5-6
cdr3_nt: TGTGCCAGCAGCCCCGGGACTCACTACGAGCAGTACTTC
cdr3_aa: CASSPGTHYEQYF

j_call: TRBJ2-3
clone_size: many
d_call: TRBD2
v_call: TRBV6-5
cdr3_nt: TGTGCCAGCAGTTACGGGACTAGCGGAACCACAGATACGCAGTATTTT
cdr3_aa: CASSYGTSGTTDTQYF

j_call: TRBJ2-2
clone_size: many
d_call: NA
v_call: TRBV5-1
cdr3_nt: TGCGCCACTTGGGAAGGAGGGACCTATAACACCGGGGAGCTGTTTTTT
cdr3_aa: CATWEGGTYNTGELFF

j_call: TRBJ2-7
clone_size: many
d_call: TRBD1
v_call: TRBV29-1
cdr3_nt: TGCAGCGTTGAAGCCGGGACAGGGGGCTACGAGCAGTACTTC
cdr3_aa: CSVEAGTGGYEQYF

j_call: TRBJ1-5
clone_size: many
d_call: NA
v_call: TRBV12-3/TRBV12-4
cdr3_nt: TGTGCCAGCAGTTCGGGCAGCCGGAGCAATCAGCCCCAGCATTTT
cdr3_aa: CASSSGSRSNQPQHF

j_call: TRBJ2-4
clone_size: few
d_call: TRBD2
v_call: TRBV27
cdr3_nt: TGTGCCAGCAGTTTATTGCCCCCCCGGTCCGCGGGAGATTGGAACATTCAGTACTTC
cdr3_aa: CASSLLPPRSAGDWNIQYF

j_call: TRBJ2-1
clone_size: many
d_call: NA
v_call: TRBV25-1
cdr3_nt: TGTGCCAGCAGTGAAACTCAGACAGATTCCTACAATGAGCAGTTCTTC
cdr3_aa: CASSETQTDSYNEQFF

j_call: TRBJ2-2
clone_size: NA
d_call: TRBD2
v_call: TRBV12-3/TRBV12-4
cdr3_nt: TGTGCCAGCAGTTCGCTAGCGGCTACGAACACCGGGGAGCTGTTTTTT
cdr3_aa: CASSSLAATNTGELFF

j_call: TRBJ2-1
clone_size: many
d_call: TRBD1
v_call: TRBV7-6
cdr3_nt: TGTGCCAGCAGCCCAGACAGGGGGATTGTCAATGAGCAGTTCTTC
cdr3_aa: CASSPDRGIVNEQFF

j_call: TRBJ2-5
clone_size: many
d_call: NA
v_call: TRBV28
cdr3_nt: TGTGCCAGCAGTTTTTACAGGGAGGATGGTCAGACCCAGTACTTC
cdr3_aa: CASSFYREDGQTQYF

j_call: TRBJ2-7
clone_size: NA
d_call: NA
v_call: TRBV4-1
cdr3_nt: TGCGCCAGCAGCCAAGAGTTGTCCGGCAGGGGGGATTCCTACGAGCAGTACTTC
cdr3_aa: CASSQELSGRGDSYEQYF

j_call: TRBJ2-3
clone_size: many
d_call: NA
v_call: TRBV5-8
cdr3_nt: TGTGCCAACCCGATGAGACGCACAGATACGCAGTATTTT
cdr3_aa: CANPMRRTDTQYF

j_call: TRBJ2-7
clone_size: many
d_call: NA
v_call: TRBV7-9
cdr3_nt: TGTGCCAGCAGCTTAGCGGTCACCGACTACGAGCAGTACTTC
cdr3_aa: CASSLAVTDYEQYF

j_call: TRBJ2-4
clone_size: many
d_call: TRBD2
v_call: TRBV4-3
cdr3_nt: TGCGCCAGCAGCCAAGATCGAACTAGCGGTCCCAAAAACATTCAGTACTTC
cdr3_aa: CASSQDRTSGPKNIQYF

j_call: TRBJ2-3
clone_size: many
d_call: NA
v_call: TRBV14
cdr3_nt: TGTGCCAGCAGCCAAGCGTCGGCAGCAATTGATACGCAGTATTTT
cdr3_aa: CASSQASAAIDTQYF

j_call: TRBJ2-3
clone_size: many
d_call: NA
v_call: TRBV5-4
cdr3_nt: TGTGCCAGCAGCTCGGAGATATCCACAGATACGCAGTATTTT
cdr3_aa: CASSSEISTDTQYF

j_call: TRBJ1-2
clone_size: few
d_call: NA
v_call: TRBV28
cdr3_nt: TGTGCCAGCTCAGAGAGCTACTATGGCTACACCTTC
cdr3_aa: CASSESYYGYTF

j_call: TRBJ2-7
clone_size: NA
d_call: NA
v_call: TRBV9
cdr3_nt: TGTGCCAGCAGCGACGACCCACGGCAGGGCCACCCCTACGAGCAGTACTTC
cdr3_aa: CASSDDPRQGHPYEQYF

j_call: TRBJ2-7
clone_size: NA
d_call: TRBD1
v_call: TRBV28
cdr3_nt: TGTGCCAGTGTGAGGACAGGGTCTTCCTACGAGCAGTACTTC
cdr3_aa: CASVRTGSSYEQYF

j_call: TRBJ2-7
clone_size: many
d_call: NA
v_call: TRBV28
cdr3_nt: TGTGCCAGCAGTTTACCCGGGACTGGGTTCTACGAGCAGTACTTC
cdr3_aa: CASSLPGTGFYEQYF

j_call: TRBJ2-7
clone_size: few
d_call: TRBD2
v_call: TRBV20-1
cdr3_nt: TGCAGTGCTAGAGATTTGGGACTAGCGGGAGGGCCTAACAACGAGCAGTACTTC
cdr3_aa: CSARDLGLAGGPNNEQYF

j_call: TRBJ1-1
clone_size: NA
d_call: NA
v_call: TRBV3-1
cdr3_nt: TGTGCCAGCAGCTCCATCCCCGAGAACACTGAAGCTTTCTTT
cdr3_aa: CASSSIPENTEAFF

j_call: TRBJ2-7
clone_size: NA
d_call: NA
v_call: TRBV7-3
cdr3_nt: TGTGCCAGCAGCTTAACGGGCGGGAAGTACGAGCAGTACTTC
cdr3_aa: CASSLTGGKYEQYF

j_call: TRBJ2-3
clone_size: many
d_call: NA
v_call: TRBV2
cdr3_nt: TGTGCCAGCAAGGGGATCGGGGTCTTCTCTAGCACAGATACGCAGTATTTT
cdr3_aa: CASKGIGVFSSTDTQYF

j_call: TRBJ2-3
clone_size: many
d_call: TRBD2
v_call: TRBV6-6
cdr3_nt: TGTGCCAGCAGTTACGCCCTCTTAGCGGGAAAAGTGACAGATACGCAGTATTTT
cdr3_aa: CASSYALLAGKVTDTQYF

j_call: TRBJ1-1
clone_size: many
d_call: NA
v_call: TRBV5-4
cdr3_nt: TGTGCCAGCAGCTTGGGGGTGAAACCTGAAGCTTTCTTT
cdr3_aa: CASSLGVKPEAFF

j_call: TRBJ2-6
clone_size: many
d_call: NA
v_call: TRBV15
cdr3_nt: TGTGCCACCAGCAGAGCCCAAACCCAAGCAGCTGGGGCCAACGTCCTGACTTTC
cdr3_aa: CATSRAQTQAAGANVLTF

j_call: TRBJ1-1
clone_size: many
d_call: NA
v_call: TRBV7-9
cdr3_nt: TGTGCCAGCAGCCAACGGACGGGACACACTGAAGCTTTCTTT
cdr3_aa: CASSQRTGHTEAFF

j_call: TRBJ2-7
clone_size: NA
d_call: NA
v_call: TRBV7-2
cdr3_nt: TGTGCCAGCAGCTTCTACGGGGACCCCTACGAGCAGTACTTC
cdr3_aa: CASSFYGDPYEQYF

j_call: TRBJ2-5
clone_size: many
d_call: NA
v_call: TRBV7-9
cdr3_nt: TGTGCCAGCAGCTGGAGCCTTGGGGGGCCACAAGAGACCCAGTACTTC
cdr3_aa: CASSWSLGGPQETQYF

j_call: TRBJ1-6
clone_size: many
d_call: TRBD1
v_call: TRBV4-3
cdr3_nt: TGCGCCAGCACCAATTTTAGGGGGCAGAATTCACCCCTCCACTTT
cdr3_aa: CASTNFRGQNSPLHF

j_call: TRBJ1-1
clone_size: many
d_call: NA
v_call: TRBV4-1
cdr3_nt: TGCGCCAGCAGAAGATTACAGGAGTCGAGCACTGAAGCTTTCTTT
cdr3_aa: CASRRLQESSTEAFF

j_call: TRBJ1-2
clone_size: NA
d_call: NA
v_call: TRBV2
cdr3_nt: TGTGCCAGCAGTGAAGGTGCAGGGAGGTTCTATGGCTACACCTTC
cdr3_aa: CASSEGAGRFYGYTF

j_call: TRBJ1-2
clone_size: NA
d_call: TRBD1
v_call: TRBV12-3/TRBV12-4
cdr3_nt: TGTGCCAGCAGGGGACAGGGCATCTATGGCTACACCTTC
cdr3_aa: CASRGQGIYGYTF

j_call: TRBJ2-2
clone_size: many
d_call: TRBD1
v_call: TRBV7-9
cdr3_nt: TGTGCCAGCAGCCCCGGGACAGTACACACCGGGGAGCTGTTTTTT
cdr3_aa: CASSPGTVHTGELFF